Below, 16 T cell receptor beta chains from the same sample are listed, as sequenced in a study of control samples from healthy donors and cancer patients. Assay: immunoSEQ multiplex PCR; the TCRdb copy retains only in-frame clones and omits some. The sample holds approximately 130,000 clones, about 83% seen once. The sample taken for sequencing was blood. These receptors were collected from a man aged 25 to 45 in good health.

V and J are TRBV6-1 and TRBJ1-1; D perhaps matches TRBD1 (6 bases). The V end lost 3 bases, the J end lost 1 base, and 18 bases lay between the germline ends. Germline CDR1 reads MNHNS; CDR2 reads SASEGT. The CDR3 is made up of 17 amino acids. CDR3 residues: CASSERQARRWNTEAFF. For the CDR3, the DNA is TGTGCCAGCAGTGAGAGACAGGCCCGCCGGTGGAACACTGAAGCTTTCTTT.

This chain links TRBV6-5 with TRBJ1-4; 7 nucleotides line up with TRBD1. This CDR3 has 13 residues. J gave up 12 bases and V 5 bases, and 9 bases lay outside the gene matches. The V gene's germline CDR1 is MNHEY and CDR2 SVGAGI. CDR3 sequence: CASSTGQARQLFF. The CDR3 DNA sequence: TGTGCCAGCAGTACAGGACAGGCCCGACAACTGTTTTTT.

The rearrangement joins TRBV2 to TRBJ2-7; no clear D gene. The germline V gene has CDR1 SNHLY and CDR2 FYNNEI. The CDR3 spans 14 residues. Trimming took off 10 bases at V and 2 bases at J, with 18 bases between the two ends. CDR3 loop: CATQGGDITYEQYF. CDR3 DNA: TGTGCCACCCAAGGTGGGGATATTACCTACGAGCAGTACTTC.

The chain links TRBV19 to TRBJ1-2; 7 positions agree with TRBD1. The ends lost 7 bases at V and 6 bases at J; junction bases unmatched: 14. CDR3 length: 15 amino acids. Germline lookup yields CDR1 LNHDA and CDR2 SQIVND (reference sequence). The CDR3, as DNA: TGTGCCAGTACTCAACCGGACAGGCCATCGGATGGCTACACCTTC. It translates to CASTQPDRPSDGYTF.

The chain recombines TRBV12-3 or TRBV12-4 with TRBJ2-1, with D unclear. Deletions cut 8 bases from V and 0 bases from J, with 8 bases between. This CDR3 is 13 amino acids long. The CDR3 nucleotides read TGTGCCAGCGGGCAGAACTCCTACAATGAGCAGTTCTTC. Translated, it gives CASGQNSYNEQFF.

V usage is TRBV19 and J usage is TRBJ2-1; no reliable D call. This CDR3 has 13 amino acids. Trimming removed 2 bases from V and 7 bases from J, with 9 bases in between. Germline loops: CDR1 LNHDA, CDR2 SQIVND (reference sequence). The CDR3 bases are TGTGCCAGTAGTATACGCGGCCCAAATGAGCAGTTCTTC. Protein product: CASSIRGPNEQFF.

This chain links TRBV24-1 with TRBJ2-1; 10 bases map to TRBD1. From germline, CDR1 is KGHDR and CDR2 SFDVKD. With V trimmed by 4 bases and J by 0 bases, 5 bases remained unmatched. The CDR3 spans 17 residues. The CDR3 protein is CATSDRGQGSSYNEQFF. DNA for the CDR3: TGTGCCACCAGTGACCGGGGACAGGGGAGCTCCTACAATGAGCAGTTCTTC.

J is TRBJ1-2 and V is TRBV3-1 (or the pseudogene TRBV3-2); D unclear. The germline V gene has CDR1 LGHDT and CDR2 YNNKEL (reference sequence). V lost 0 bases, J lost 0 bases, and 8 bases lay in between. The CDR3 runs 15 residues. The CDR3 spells CASSQDPTANYGYTF. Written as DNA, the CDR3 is TGTGCCAGCAGCCAAGATCCTACAGCTAACTATGGCTACACCTTC.

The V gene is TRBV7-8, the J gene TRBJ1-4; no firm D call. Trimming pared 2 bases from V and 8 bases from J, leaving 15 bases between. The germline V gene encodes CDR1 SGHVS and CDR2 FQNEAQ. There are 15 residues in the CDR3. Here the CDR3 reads CASSLLFTDLEKLFF. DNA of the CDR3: TGTGCCAGCAGCTTACTTTTCACAGACCTCGAAAAACTGTTTTTT.

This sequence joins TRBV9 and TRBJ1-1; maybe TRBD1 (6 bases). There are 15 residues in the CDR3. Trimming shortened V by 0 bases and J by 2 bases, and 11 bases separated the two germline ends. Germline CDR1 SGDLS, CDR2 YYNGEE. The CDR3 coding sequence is TGTGCCAGCAGCGTAGCTACAGGGCCTAACACTGAAGCTTTCTTT. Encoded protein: CASSVATGPNTEAFF.

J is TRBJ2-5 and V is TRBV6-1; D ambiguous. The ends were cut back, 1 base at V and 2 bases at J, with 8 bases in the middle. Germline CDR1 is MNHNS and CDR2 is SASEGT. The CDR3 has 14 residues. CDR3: CASSEVGLQETQYF. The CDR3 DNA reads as TGTGCCAGCAGTGAAGTGGGCCTACAAGAGACCCAGTACTTC.

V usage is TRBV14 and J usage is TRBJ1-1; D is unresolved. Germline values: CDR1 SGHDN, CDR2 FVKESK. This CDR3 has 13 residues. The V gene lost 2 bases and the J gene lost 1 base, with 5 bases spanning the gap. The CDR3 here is CASSQSQNTEAFF. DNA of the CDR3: TGTGCCAGCAGCCAATCTCAGAACACTGAAGCTTTCTTT.

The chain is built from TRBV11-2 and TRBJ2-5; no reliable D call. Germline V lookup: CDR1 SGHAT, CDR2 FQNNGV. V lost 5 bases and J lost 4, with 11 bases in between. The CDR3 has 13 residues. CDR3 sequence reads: CASSRDGTETQYF. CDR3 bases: TGTGCCAGCAGCCGAGACGGTACAGAGACCCAGTACTTC.

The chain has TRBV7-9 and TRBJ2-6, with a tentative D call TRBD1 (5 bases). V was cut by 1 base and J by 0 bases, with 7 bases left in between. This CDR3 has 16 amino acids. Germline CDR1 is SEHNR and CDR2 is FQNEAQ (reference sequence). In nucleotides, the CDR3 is TGTGCCAGCAGCTTAGGCAGGGACTCTGGGGCCAACGTCCTGACTTTC. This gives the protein CASSLGRDSGANVLTF.

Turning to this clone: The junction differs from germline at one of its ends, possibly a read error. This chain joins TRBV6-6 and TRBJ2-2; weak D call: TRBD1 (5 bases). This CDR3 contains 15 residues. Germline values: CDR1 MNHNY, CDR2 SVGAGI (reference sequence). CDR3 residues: CASRTDRRNTEELFF. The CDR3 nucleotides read TGTGCCAGCAGGACCGACAGACGAAACACCGAGGAGCTGTTTTTT.

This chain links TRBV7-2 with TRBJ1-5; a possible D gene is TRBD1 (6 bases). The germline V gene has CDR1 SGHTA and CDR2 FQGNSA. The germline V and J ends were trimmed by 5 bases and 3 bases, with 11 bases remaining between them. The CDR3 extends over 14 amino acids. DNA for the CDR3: TGTGCCAGCAGCCTAAACAGGGACAATCAGCCCCAGCATTTT. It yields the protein CASSLNRDNQPQHF.